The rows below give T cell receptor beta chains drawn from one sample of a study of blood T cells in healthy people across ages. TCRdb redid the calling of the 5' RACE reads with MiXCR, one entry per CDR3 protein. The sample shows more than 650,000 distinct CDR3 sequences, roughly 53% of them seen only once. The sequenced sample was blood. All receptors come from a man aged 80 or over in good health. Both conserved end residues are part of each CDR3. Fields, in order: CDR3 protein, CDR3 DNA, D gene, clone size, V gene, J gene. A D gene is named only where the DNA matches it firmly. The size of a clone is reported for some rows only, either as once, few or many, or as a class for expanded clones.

CDR3 protein: CASSLSGPGYEQYF
CDR3 DNA: TGTGCCAGCAGCTTGTCGGGTCCCGGTTACGAGCAGTACTTC
D gene: -
clone size: few
V gene: TRBV5-5
J gene: TRBJ2-7

CDR3 protein: CAISELAGGLPETQYF
CDR3 DNA: TGTGCCATCAGTGAACTAGCGGGAGGCCTCCCGGAGACCCAGTACTTC
D gene: TRBD2
clone size: -
V gene: TRBV10-3
J gene: TRBJ2-5

CDR3 protein: CASSRSGDTGELFF
CDR3 DNA: TGCGCCAGCAGCCGCTCGGGGGACACCGGGGAGCTGTTTTTT
D gene: -
clone size: -
V gene: TRBV5-1
J gene: TRBJ2-2

CDR3 protein: CASSATGYITEAFF
CDR3 DNA: TGTGCCAGCAGTGCCACAGGGTATATCACTGAAGCTTTCTTT
D gene: -
clone size: -
V gene: TRBV27
J gene: TRBJ1-1

CDR3 protein: CASSVEASGSYEQYF
CDR3 DNA: TGTGCCAGCAGCGTAGAGGCTAGCGGGAGTTACGAGCAGTACTTC
D gene: TRBD2
clone size: -
V gene: TRBV9
J gene: TRBJ2-7

CDR3 protein: CAITPGSEETQYF
CDR3 DNA: TGTGCCATTACACCTGGGAGCGAAGAGACCCAGTACTTC
D gene: -
clone size: -
V gene: TRBV10-3
J gene: TRBJ2-5

CDR3 protein: CSARLGSGNYEQYF
CDR3 DNA: TGCAGTGCTAGATTGGGGAGCGGGAACTACGAGCAGTACTTC
D gene: TRBD2
clone size: -
V gene: TRBV20-1
J gene: TRBJ2-7

CDR3 protein: CASRSSGGQRNNEQFF
CDR3 DNA: TGTGCCAGCAGGTCCTCCGGTGGGCAGAGAAACAATGAGCAGTTCTTC
D gene: -
clone size: -
V gene: TRBV5-6
J gene: TRBJ2-1

CDR3 protein: CASSKDQHDSTDTQYF
CDR3 DNA: TGTGCCAGCAGCAAAGACCAGCACGATAGCACAGATACGCAGTATTTT
D gene: -
clone size: -
V gene: TRBV21-1
J gene: TRBJ2-3

CDR3 protein: CASGQGGSKETQYF
CDR3 DNA: TGTGCCAGCGGACAGGGGGGTAGTAAGGAGACCCAGTACTTC
D gene: -
clone size: -
V gene: TRBV21-1
J gene: TRBJ2-5

CDR3 protein: CATDPGLAGRHRYAYF
CDR3 DNA: TGTGCCACCGACCCTGGACTAGCGGGACGACACAGATACGCGTATTTT
D gene: TRBD2
clone size: -
V gene: TRBV15
J gene: TRBJ2-3

CDR3 protein: CASSQLPVNTEAFF
CDR3 DNA: TGTGCCAGCAGCCAACTCCCGGTGAACACTGAAGCTTTCTTT
D gene: -
clone size: -
V gene: TRBV3-1
J gene: TRBJ1-1

CDR3 protein: CASSASGSGGFDEQFF
CDR3 DNA: TGTGCCAGCAGCGCCTCGGGGAGCGGGGGCTTTGATGAGCAGTTCTTC
D gene: TRBD2
clone size: -
V gene: TRBV9
J gene: TRBJ2-1

CDR3 protein: CAGGRGFDQPQHF
CDR3 DNA: TGTGCCGGCGGGAGGGGTTTCGATCAGCCCCAGCATTTT
D gene: -
clone size: once
V gene: TRBV6-6
J gene: TRBJ1-5

CDR3 protein: CASSSLFQETQYF
CDR3 DNA: TGTGCCAGCAGTTCACTGTTTCAAGAGACCCAGTACTTC
D gene: -
clone size: -
V gene: TRBV27
J gene: TRBJ2-5

CDR3 protein: CASSLTTGNGYTF
CDR3 DNA: TGCGCCAGCAGCTTAACAACAGGGAATGGCTACACCTTC
D gene: -
clone size: -
V gene: TRBV5-1
J gene: TRBJ1-2

CDR3 protein: CASRPDGTGKNSPLHF
CDR3 DNA: TGTGCCAGCAGACCCGACGGGACAGGGAAAAATTCACCCCTCCACTTT
D gene: TRBD1
clone size: -
V gene: TRBV6-5
J gene: TRBJ1-6

CDR3 protein: CVSSPGQAPQETQYF
CDR3 DNA: TGTGTCAGCAGCCCGGGACAGGCGCCACAAGAGACCCAGTACTTC
D gene: TRBD1
clone size: -
V gene: TRBV7-9
J gene: TRBJ2-5

CDR3 protein: CASSSVPRQGYNEQFF
CDR3 DNA: TGTGCCAGCAGCTCAGTCCCTCGACAGGGCTACAATGAGCAGTTCTTC
D gene: TRBD1
clone size: -
V gene: TRBV9
J gene: TRBJ2-1

CDR3 protein: CASSAKREIDEQYF
CDR3 DNA: TGTGCCAGCAGTGCGAAGCGGGAGATAGACGAGCAGTACTTC
D gene: TRBD2
clone size: -
V gene: TRBV2
J gene: TRBJ2-7

CDR3 protein: CSARDPLAGDSEQYF
CDR3 DNA: TGCAGTGCTAGAGATCCCCTAGCGGGAGATTCTGAGCAGTACTTC
D gene: TRBD2
clone size: -
V gene: TRBV20-1
J gene: TRBJ2-7

CDR3 protein: CGGTSGNTDEQFF
CDR3 DNA: TGCGGCGGGACTAGCGGGAATACGGATGAGCAGTTCTTC
D gene: TRBD2
clone size: -
V gene: TRBV20-1
J gene: TRBJ2-1

CDR3 protein: CASGAGTSGNNEQYF
CDR3 DNA: TGCGCCAGCGGCGCCGGGACTAGCGGTAACAATGAGCAGTACTTC
D gene: TRBD2
clone size: -
V gene: TRBV5-1
J gene: TRBJ2-7

CDR3 protein: CASSRPVGAAQETQYF
CDR3 DNA: TGTGCCAGCAGCCGACCTGTGGGAGCGGCCCAAGAGACCCAGTACTTC
D gene: -
clone size: -
V gene: TRBV7-9
J gene: TRBJ2-5

CDR3 protein: CASSVGRETDTQYF
CDR3 DNA: TGTGCCAGCAGCGTAGGGCGGGAGACAGATACGCAGTATTTT
D gene: TRBD2
clone size: -
V gene: TRBV9
J gene: TRBJ2-3

CDR3 protein: CSASGLAVAFRYAYF
CDR3 DNA: TGCAGTGCTAGTGGACTAGCGGTTGCCTTTAGATACGCGTATTTT
D gene: TRBD2
clone size: -
V gene: TRBV20-1
J gene: TRBJ2-3

CDR3 protein: CASNSAGYEQYF
CDR3 DNA: TGTGCCAGCAATTCGGCCGGCTACGAGCAGTACTTC
D gene: -
clone size: few
V gene: TRBV6-1
J gene: TRBJ2-7

CDR3 protein: CVGSRPLGEQFF
CDR3 DNA: TGCGTCGGCAGCCGGCCCCTCGGTGAGCAGTTCTTC
D gene: -
clone size: -
V gene: TRBV4-1
J gene: TRBJ2-1

CDR3 protein: CASSAQGGPSQETQYF
CDR3 DNA: TGCGCCAGCAGCGCCCAGGGAGGTCCCTCACAAGAGACCCAGTACTTC
D gene: -
clone size: -
V gene: TRBV5-1
J gene: TRBJ2-5

CDR3 protein: CSVGQGADTQYF
CDR3 DNA: TGCAGCGTTGGACAGGGTGCAGATACGCAGTATTTT
D gene: TRBD1
clone size: many
V gene: TRBV29-1
J gene: TRBJ2-3

CDR3 protein: CASSPRAYPSYEQYF
CDR3 DNA: TGTGCCAGCAGTCCCAGGGCCTATCCCTCCTACGAGCAGTACTTC
D gene: -
clone size: once
V gene: TRBV12-3/TRBV12-4
J gene: TRBJ2-7

CDR3 protein: CASSLSTSGKGEQYF
CDR3 DNA: TGTGCCAGCAGTTTATCGACTAGCGGGAAGGGCGAGCAGTACTTC
D gene: TRBD2
clone size: -
V gene: TRBV27
J gene: TRBJ2-7

CDR3 protein: CASSSPWANYGYTF
CDR3 DNA: TGTGCCAGCAGCTCCCCCTGGGCTAACTATGGCTACACCTTC
D gene: -
clone size: -
V gene: TRBV6-6
J gene: TRBJ1-2

CDR3 protein: CASSLRTGKANEKLFF
CDR3 DNA: TGTGCCAGCAGCCTCCGGACAGGGAAGGCTAATGAAAAACTGTTTTTT
D gene: TRBD1
clone size: few
V gene: TRBV5-6
J gene: TRBJ1-4

CDR3 protein: CASSFLAGGSGEQFF
CDR3 DNA: TGTGCCAGCAGTTTCCTAGCGGGGGGATCTGGAGAGCAGTTCTTC
D gene: TRBD2
clone size: -
V gene: TRBV6-5
J gene: TRBJ2-1

CDR3 protein: CASSLRNTGTLTVEQYF
CDR3 DNA: TGTGCCAGCAGTTTGAGAAACACAGGAACGCTTACTGTCGAGCAGTACTTC
D gene: -
clone size: once
V gene: TRBV12-3/TRBV12-4
J gene: TRBJ2-7

CDR3 protein: CSAPGTGIYEQYF
CDR3 DNA: TGCAGTGCGCCCGGGACAGGGATCTACGAGCAGTACTTC
D gene: TRBD1
clone size: few
V gene: TRBV20-1
J gene: TRBJ2-7

CDR3 protein: CASSRPRTEAFF
CDR3 DNA: TGTGCCAGCAGCCGGCCCCGGACTGAAGCTTTCTTT
D gene: -
clone size: -
V gene: TRBV7-9
J gene: TRBJ1-1

CDR3 protein: CSSLKGVGGYTF
CDR3 DNA: TGCAGTTCCTTAAAAGGGGTGGGAGGCTACACCTTC
D gene: -
clone size: -
V gene: TRBV20-1
J gene: TRBJ1-2

CDR3 protein: CASSLGQGLGEQYF
CDR3 DNA: TGTGCCAGCAGTTTAGGACAGGGGCTTGGTGAGCAGTACTTC
D gene: TRBD1
clone size: -
V gene: TRBV27
J gene: TRBJ2-7

CDR3 protein: CASSTQGQGSSTDTQYF
CDR3 DNA: TGTGCCAGCAGTACCCAGGGACAGGGATCTAGCACAGATACGCAGTATTTT
D gene: TRBD1
clone size: -
V gene: TRBV6-1
J gene: TRBJ2-3